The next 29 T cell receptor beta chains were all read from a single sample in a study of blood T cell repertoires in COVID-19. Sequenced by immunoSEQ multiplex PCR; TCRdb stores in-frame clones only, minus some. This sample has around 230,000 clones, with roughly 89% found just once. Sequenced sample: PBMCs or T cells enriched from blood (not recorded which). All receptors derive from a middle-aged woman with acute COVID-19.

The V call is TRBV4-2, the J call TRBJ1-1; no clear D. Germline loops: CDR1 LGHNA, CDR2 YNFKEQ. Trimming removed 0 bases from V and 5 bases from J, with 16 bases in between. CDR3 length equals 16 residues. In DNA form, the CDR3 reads TGTGCCAGCAGCCAAGAACTGATGCGGCGGGGAACTGAAGCTTTCTTT. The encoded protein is CASSQELMRRGTEAFF.

This chain's CDR3 is CATSRATGQRWETQYF. DNA for the CDR3: TGTGCCACCAGCAGAGCTACAGGCCAGCGATGGGAGACCCAGTACTTC. The chain combines TRBV15 with TRBJ2-5; possible D gene TRBD1, 5 bases. Germline V gives CDR1 LNHNV, CDR2 YYDKDF (reference sequence). This CDR3 is built from 16 residues. Trimming took off 1 base at V and 5 bases at J, with 17 bases between the two ends.

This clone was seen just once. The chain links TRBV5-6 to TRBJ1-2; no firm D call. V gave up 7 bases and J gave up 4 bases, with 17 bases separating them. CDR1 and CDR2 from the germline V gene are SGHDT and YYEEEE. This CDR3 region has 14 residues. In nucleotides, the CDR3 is TGTGCCAGCGGTCTAGCCCGCGGGGTCTATGGCTACACCTTC. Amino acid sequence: CASGLARGVYGYTF. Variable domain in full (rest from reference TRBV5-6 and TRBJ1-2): DAGVTQSPTHLIKTRGQQVTLRCSPKSGHDTVSWYQQALGQGPQFIFQYYEEEERQRGNFPDRFSGHQFPNYSSELNVNALLLGDSALYLCASGLARGVYGYTFGSGTRLTVV.

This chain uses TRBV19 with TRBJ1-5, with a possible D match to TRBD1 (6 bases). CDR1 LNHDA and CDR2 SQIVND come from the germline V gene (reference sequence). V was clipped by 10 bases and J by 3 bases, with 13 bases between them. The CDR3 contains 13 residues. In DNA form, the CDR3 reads TGTGCCACTGAAGGACAGCTCAATCAGCCCCAGCATTTT. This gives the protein CATEGQLNQPQHF.

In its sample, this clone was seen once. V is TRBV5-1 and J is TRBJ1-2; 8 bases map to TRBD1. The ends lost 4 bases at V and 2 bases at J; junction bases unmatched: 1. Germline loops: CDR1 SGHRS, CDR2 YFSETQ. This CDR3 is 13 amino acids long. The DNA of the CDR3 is TGCGCCAGCAGCCGGGACAGGAACTATGGCTACACCTTC. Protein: CASSRDRNYGYTF.

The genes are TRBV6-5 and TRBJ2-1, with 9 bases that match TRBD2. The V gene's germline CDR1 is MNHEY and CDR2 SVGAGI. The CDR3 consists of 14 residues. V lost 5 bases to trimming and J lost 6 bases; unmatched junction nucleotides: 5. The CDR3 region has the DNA TGTGCCAGCAGTCTAGCGGGGCGCCTCAATGAGCAGTTCTTC. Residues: CASSLAGRLNEQFF.

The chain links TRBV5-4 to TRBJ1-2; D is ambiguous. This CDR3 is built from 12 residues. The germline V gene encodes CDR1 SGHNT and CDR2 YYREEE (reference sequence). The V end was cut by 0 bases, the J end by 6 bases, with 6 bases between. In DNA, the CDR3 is TGTGCCAGCAGCTTGGACACAAATGGCTACACCTTC. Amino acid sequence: CASSLDTNGYTF. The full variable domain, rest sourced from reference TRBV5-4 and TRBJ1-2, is ETGVTQSPTHLIKTRGQQVTLRCSSQSGHNTVSWYQQALGQGPQFIFQYYREEENGRGNFPPRFSGLQFPNYSSELNVNALELDDSALYLCASSLDTNGYTFGSGTRLTVV.

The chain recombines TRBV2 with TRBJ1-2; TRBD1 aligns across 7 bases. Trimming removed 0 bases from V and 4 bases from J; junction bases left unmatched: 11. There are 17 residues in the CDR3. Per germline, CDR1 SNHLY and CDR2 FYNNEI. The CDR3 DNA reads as TGTGCCAGCAGTGAAGCGGGGGCACGACAGGGATCCTATGGCTACACCTTC. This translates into CASSEAGARQGSYGYTF.

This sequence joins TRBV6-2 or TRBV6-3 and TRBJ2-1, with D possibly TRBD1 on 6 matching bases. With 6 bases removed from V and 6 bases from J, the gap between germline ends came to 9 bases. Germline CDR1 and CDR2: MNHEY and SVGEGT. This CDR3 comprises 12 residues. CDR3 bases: TGTGCCAGCAGCCCACAGGGCAATGAGCAGTTCTTC. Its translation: CASSPQGNEQFF.

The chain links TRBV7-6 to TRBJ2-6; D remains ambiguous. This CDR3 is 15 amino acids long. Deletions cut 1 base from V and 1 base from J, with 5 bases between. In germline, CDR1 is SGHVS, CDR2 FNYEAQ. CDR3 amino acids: CASSLVDSGANVLTF. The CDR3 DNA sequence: TGTGCCAGCAGCTTAGTAGATTCTGGGGCCAACGTCCTGACTTTC.

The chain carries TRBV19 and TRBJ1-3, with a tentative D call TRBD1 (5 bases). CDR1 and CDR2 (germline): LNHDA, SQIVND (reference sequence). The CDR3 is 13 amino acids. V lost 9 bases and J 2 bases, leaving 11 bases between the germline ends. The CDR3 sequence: CASTTVAGNTIYF. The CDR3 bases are TGTGCCAGCACGACAGTAGCTGGAAACACCATATATTTT.

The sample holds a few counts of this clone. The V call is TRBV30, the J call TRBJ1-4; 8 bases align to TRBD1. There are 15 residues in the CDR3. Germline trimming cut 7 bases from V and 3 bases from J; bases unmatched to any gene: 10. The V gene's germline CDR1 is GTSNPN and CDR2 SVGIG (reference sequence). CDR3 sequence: CAYGQGYAPNEKLFF. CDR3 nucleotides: TGTGCCTACGGACAGGGATACGCACCTAATGAAAAACTGTTTTTT.

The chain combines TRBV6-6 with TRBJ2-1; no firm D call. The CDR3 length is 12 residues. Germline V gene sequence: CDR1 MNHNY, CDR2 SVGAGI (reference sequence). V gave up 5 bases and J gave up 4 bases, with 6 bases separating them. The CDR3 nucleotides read TGTGCCAGCAGTCGACCTTACAATGAGCAGTTCTTC. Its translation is CASSRPYNEQFF.

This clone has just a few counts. The CDR3 bases are TGTGCCAGCACCCTGACAGGGGAGATCGGAGCTTTCTTT. Protein product: CASTLTGEIGAFF. V gene TRBV5-5 combines with J gene TRBJ1-1; 8 positions agree with TRBD1. Trimming removed 6 bases from V and 10 bases from J; junction bases left unmatched: 11. Germline V gives CDR1 SGHKS, CDR2 YYEKEE (reference sequence). The CDR3 covers 13 residues.

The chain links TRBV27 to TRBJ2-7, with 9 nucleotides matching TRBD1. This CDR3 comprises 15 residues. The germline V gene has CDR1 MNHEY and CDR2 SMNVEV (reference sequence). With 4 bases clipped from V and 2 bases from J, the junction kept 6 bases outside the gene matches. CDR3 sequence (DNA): TGTGCCAGCAGTTCGATCCGGGACAGGGCCTACGAGCAGTACGTC. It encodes CASSSIRDRAYEQYV.

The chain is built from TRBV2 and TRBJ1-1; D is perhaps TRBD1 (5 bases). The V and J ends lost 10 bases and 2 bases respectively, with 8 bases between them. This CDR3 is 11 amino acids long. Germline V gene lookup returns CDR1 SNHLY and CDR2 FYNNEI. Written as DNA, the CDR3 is TGTGCCATGGGGACTAACACTGAAGCTTTCTTT. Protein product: CAMGTNTEAFF.

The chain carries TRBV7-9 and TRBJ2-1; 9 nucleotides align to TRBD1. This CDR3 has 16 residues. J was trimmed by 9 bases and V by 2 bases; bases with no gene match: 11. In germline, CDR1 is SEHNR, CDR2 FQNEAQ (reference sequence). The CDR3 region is CASSLPGQGFGSEQFF. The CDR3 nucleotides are TGTGCCAGCAGCTTACCGGGACAGGGATTCGGTAGTGAGCAGTTCTTC.

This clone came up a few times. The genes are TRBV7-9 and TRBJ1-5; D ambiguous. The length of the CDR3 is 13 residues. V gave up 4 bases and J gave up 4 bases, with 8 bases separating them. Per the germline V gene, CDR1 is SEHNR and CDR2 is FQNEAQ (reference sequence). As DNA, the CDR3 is TGTGCCAGCAGCTCGGGTCAAAATCAGCCCCAGCATTTT. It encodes CASSSGQNQPQHF. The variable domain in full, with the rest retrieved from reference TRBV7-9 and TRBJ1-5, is DTGVSQNPRHKITKRGQNVTFRCDPISEHNRLYWYRQTLGQGPEFLTYFQNEAQLEKSRLLSDRFSAERPKGSFSTLEIQRTEQGDSAMYLCASSSGQNQPQHFGDGTRLSIL.

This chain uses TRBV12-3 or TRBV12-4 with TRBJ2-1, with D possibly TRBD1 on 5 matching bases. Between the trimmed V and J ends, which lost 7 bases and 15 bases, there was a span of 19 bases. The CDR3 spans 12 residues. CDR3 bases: TGTGCCAGCACCCCGCGACAGATCGAAGCGTTCTTC. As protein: CASTPRQIEAFF.

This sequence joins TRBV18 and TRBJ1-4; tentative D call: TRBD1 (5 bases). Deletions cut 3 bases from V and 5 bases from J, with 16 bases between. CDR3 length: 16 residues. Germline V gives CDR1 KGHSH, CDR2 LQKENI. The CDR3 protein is CASSPTPGGVNEKLFF. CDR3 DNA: TGTGCCAGCTCACCCACACCGGGGGGGGTCAATGAAAAACTGTTTTTT.

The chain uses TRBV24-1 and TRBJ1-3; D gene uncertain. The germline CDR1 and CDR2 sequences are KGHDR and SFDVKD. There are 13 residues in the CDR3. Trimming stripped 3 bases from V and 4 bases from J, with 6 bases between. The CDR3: CATSDPVGNTIYF. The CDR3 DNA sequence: TGTGCCACCAGTGATCCAGTGGGAAACACCATATATTTT.

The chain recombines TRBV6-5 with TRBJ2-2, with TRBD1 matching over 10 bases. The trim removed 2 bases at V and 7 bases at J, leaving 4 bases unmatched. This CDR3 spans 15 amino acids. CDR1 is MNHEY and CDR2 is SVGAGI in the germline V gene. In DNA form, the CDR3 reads TGTGCCAGCAGTTACGGGACAGGGGCGGTCGGGGAGCTGTTTTTT. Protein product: CASSYGTGAVGELFF.

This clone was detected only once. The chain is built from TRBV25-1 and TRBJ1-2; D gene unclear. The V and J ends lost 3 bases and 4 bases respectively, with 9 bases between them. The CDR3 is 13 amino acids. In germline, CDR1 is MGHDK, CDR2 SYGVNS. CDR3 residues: CASSEDFLYGYTF. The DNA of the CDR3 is TGTGCCAGCAGTGAGGACTTCCTCTATGGCTACACCTTC.

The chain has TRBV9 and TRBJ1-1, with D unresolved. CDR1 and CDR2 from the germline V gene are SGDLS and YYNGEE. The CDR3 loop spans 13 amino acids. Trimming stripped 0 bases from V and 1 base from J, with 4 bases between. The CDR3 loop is CASSVGPNTEAFF. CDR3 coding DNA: TGTGCCAGCAGCGTAGGGCCGAACACTGAAGCTTTCTTT.

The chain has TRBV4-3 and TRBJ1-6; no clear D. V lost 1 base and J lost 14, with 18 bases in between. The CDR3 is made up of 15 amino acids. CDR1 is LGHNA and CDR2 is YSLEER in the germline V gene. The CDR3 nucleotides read TGCGCCAGCAGCCAAGGGGTGGTATCGGGATTGGCCCTCCACTTT. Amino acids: CASSQGVVSGLALHF.

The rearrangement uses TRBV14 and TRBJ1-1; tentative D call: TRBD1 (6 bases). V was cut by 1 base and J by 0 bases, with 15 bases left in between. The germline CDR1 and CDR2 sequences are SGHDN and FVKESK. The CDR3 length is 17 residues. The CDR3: CASSQGVGGPMNTEAFF. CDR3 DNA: TGTGCCAGCAGCCAAGGGGTCGGGGGGCCGATGAACACTGAAGCTTTCTTT.

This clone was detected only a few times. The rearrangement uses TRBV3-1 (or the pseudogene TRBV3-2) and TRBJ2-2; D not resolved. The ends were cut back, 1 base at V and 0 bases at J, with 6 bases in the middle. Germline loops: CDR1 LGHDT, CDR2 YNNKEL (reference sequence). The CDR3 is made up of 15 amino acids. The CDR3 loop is CASSQVNTNTGELFF. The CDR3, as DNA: TGTGCCAGCAGCCAAGTGAACACGAACACCGGGGAGCTGTTTTTT.

This CDR3 reads CASSTPGQANQPQHF. For the CDR3, the DNA is TGTGCCAGTAGTACCCCGGGACAGGCTAATCAGCCCCAGCATTTT. The chain employs TRBV19 and TRBJ1-5; 8 nucleotides align to TRBD1. V trimming: 4 bases; J trimming: 4 bases; junction bases outside the gene matches: 6. Germline V gene lookup returns CDR1 LNHDA and CDR2 SQIVND (reference sequence). The CDR3 length is 15 residues.

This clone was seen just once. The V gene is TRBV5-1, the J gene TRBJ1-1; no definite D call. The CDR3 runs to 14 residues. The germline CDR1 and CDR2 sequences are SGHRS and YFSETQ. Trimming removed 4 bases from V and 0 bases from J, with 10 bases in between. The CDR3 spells CASSPLGVNTEAFF. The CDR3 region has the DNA TGCGCCAGCAGCCCCCTCGGGGTGAACACTGAAGCTTTCTTT.